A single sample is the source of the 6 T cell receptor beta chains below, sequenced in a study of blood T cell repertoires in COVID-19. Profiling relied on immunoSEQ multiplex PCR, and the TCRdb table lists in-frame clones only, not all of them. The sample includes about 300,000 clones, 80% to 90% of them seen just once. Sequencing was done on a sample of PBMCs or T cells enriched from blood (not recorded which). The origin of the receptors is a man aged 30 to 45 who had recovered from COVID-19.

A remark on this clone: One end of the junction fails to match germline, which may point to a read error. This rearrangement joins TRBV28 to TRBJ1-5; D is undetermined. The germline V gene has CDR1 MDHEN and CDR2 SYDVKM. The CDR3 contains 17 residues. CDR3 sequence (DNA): TGCGCCAGCAGTTTGAGCCGCGGCTTTAGCAGCAATCAGCCCCAGCATTTT. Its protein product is CASSLSRGFSSNQPQHF.

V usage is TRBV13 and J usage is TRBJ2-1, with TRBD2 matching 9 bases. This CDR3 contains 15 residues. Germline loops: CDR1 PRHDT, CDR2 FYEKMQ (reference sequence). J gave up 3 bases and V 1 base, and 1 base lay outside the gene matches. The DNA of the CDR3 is TGTGCCAGCAGCTTAGTAGCGGGAGTCTACAATGAGCAGTTCTTC. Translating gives CASSLVAGVYNEQFF.

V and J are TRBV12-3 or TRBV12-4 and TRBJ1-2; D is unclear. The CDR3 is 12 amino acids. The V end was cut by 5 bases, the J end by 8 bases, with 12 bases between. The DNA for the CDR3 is TGTGCCAGCAGTCCGGGAGCCGAGGGCTACACCTTC. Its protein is CASSPGAEGYTF.

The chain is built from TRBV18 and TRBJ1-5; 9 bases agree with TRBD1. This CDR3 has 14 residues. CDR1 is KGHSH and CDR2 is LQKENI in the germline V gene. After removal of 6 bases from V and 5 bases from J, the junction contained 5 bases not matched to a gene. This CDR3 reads CASSQTGGDQPQHF. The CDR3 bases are TGTGCCAGCTCGCAGACAGGGGGAGATCAGCCCCAGCATTTT. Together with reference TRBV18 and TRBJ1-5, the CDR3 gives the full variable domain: NAGVMQNPRHLVRRRGQEARLRCSPMKGHSHVYWYRQLPEEGLKFMVYLQKENIIDESGMPKERFSAEFPKEGPSILRIQQVVRGDSAAYFCASSQTGGDQPQHFGDGTRLSIL.

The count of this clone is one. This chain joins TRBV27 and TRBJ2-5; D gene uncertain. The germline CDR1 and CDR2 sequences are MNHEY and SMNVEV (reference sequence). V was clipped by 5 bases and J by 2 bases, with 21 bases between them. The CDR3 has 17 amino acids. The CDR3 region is CASSLRHLDPGQETQYF. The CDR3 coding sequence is TGTGCCAGCAGTCTAAGGCATCTCGACCCAGGACAAGAGACCCAGTACTTC.

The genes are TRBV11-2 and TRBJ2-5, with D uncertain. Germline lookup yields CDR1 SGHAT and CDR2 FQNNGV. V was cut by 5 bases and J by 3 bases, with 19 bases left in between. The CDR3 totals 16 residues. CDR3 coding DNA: TGTGCCAGCAGCCCCGGAGATCGCCTTGCCAAAGAGACCCAGTACTTC. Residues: CASSPGDRLAKETQYF.